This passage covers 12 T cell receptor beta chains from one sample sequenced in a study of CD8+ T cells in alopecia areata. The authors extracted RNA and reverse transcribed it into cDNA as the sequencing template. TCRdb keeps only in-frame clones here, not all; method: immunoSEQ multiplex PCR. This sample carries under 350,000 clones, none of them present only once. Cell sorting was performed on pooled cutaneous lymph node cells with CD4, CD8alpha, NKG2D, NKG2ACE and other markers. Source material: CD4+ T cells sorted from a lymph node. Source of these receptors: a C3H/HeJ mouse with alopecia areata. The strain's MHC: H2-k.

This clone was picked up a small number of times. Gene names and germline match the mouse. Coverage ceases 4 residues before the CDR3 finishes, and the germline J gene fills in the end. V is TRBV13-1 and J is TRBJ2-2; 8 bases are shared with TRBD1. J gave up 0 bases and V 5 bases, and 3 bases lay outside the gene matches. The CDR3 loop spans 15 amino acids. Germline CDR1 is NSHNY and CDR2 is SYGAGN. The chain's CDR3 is CASRSGGTNTGQLYF. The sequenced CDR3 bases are TGTGCCAGCAGGTCAGGGGGCACAAACACCGGG.

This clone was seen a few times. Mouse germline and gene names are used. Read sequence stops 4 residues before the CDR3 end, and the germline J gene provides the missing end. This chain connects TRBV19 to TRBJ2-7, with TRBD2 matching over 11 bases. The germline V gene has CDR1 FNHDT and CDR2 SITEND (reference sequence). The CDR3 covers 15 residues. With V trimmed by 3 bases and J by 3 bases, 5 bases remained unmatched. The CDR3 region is CASSKGGTGGYEQYF. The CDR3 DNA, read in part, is TGTGCCAGCAGTAAGGGCGGGACTGGGGGCTAT. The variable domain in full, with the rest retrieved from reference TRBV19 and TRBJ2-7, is GGIITQTPKFLIGQEGQKLTLKCQQNFNHDTMYWYRQDSGKGLRLIYYSITENDLQKGDLSEGYDASREKKSSFSLTVTSAQKNEMAVFLCASSKGGTGGYEQYFGPGTRLTVL.

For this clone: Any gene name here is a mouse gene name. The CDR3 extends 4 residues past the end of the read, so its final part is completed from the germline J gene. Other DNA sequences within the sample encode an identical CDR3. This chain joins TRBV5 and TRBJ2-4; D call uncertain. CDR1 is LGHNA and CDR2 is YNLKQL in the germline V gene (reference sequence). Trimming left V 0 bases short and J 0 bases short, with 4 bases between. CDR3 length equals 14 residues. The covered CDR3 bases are TGTGCCAGCAGCCAAGACAGGAGTCAAAAC. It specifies CASSQDRSQN. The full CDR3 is CASSQDRSQNTLYF.

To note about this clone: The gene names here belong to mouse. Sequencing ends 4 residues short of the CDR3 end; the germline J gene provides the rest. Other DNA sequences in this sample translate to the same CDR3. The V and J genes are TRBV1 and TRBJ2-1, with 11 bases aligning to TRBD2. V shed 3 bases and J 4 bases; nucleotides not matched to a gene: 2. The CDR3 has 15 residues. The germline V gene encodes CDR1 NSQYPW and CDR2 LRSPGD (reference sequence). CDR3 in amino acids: CTCSAGDWGYAEQFF. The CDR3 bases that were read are TGCACCTGCAGTGCCGGGGACTGGGGGTATGCT.

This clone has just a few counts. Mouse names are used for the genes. This CDR3 reads CASSRETNQDTQYF. The DNA read from the CDR3 is TGTGCTAGCAGTAGAGAGACAAACCAAGAC. This rearrangement joins TRBV17 to TRBJ2-5, with D unclear. The CDR3 end is not reached by the read, which stops 4 residues before it; the germline J gene fills it in. This CDR3 is built from 14 residues. Germline CDR1 reads MNHDT; CDR2 reads YYDKIL. V was cut by 0 bases and J by 0 bases, with 4 bases left in between.

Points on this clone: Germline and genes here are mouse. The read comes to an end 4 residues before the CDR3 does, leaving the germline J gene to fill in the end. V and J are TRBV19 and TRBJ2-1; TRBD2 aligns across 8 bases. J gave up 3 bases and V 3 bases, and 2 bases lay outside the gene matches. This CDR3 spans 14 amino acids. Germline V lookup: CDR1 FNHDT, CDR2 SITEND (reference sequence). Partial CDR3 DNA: TGTGCCAGCAGTACGGGACTGGCCTATGCT. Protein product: CASSTGLAYA. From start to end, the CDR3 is CASSTGLAYAEQFF.

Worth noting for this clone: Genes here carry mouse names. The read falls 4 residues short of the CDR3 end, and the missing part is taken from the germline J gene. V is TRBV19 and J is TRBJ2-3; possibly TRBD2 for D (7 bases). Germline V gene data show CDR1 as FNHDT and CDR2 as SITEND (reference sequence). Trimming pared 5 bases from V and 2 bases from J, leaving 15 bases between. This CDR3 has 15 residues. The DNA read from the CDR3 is TGTGCCAGCAGACTGGCGGGGGGCGATGCAGAA. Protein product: CASRLAGGDAE. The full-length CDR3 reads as CASRLAGGDAETLYF.

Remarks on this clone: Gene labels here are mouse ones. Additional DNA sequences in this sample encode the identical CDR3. CDR3 DNA (partial): TGTGCCAGCAGTTGGGGGTCTAGTGCAGAA. This encodes CASSWGSSAE. The entire CDR3 protein is CASSWGSSAETLYF. V and J are TRBV13-3 and TRBJ2-3, with D tentatively TRBD2 (6 bases). Read coverage stops 4 residues before the CDR3 terminus; the germline J gene supplies the remainder. CDR3 size: 14 residues. The ends were cut back, 4 bases at V and 0 bases at J, with 9 bases in the middle. Germline-derived CDR1 and CDR2 are NNHDY and SYVADS.

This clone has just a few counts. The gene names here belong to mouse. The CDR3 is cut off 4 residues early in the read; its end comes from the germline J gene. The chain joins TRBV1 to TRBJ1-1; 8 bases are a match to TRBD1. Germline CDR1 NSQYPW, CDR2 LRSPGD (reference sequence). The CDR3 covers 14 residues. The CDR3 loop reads CTCSADLQGAEVFF. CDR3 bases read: TGCACCTGCAGTGCAGATCTACAGGGGGCA.

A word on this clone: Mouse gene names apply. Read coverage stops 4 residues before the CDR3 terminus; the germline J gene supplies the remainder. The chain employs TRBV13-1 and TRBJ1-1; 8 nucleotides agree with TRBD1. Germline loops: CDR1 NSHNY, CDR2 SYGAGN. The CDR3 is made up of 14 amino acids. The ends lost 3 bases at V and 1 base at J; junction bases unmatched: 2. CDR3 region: CASSGDRRNTEVFF. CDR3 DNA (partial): TGTGCCAGCAGTGGGGACAGGAGAAACACA.

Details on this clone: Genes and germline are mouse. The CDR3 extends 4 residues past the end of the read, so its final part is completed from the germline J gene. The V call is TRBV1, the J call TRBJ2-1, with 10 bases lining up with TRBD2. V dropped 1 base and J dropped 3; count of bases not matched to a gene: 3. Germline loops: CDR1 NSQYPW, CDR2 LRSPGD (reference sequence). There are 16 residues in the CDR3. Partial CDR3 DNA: TGCACCTGCAGTGCAGTAGGGACTGGGGTCTATGCT. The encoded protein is CTCSAVGTGVYA. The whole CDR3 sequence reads CTCSAVGTGVYAEQFF.

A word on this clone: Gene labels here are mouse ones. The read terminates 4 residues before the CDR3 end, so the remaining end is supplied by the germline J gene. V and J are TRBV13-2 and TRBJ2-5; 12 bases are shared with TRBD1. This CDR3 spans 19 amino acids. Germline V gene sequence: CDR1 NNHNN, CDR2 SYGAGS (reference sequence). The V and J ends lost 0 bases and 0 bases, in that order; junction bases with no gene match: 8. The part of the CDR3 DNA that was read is TGTGCCAGCGGTGATGCGCGGGACAGGGGGCGCGGTAACCAAGAC. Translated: CASGDARDRGRGNQD. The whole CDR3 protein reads CASGDARDRGRGNQDTQYF.